This T cell receptor beta chain came from a study of blood T cell repertoires in COVID-19. Whole-study context: T cells, B-cell-depleted T cells, or PBMCs supplied cDNA or gDNA.

Authors' processing steps: Amplified reference gene primers provided the basis for estimating nucleated cell counts. TCRdb's copy holds only in-frame clones and misses some; the assay was immunoSEQ multiplex PCR. V and J calls and clone size are copied from that table; D and trimming were computed from the DNA. The sample consists of approximately 50,000 clones, around 81% of them appearing once. This CDR3 is built from 13 residues. Losses at the gene ends were 6 bases for V and 4 bases for J; bases not matched to a gene: 4. This clone was counted between two and nine times. The sequenced material came from peripheral blood. The V and J genes are TRBV12-3 or TRBV12-4 and TRBJ1-2, with 8 bases identical to TRBD1. The clonotype was recovered from a man between 65 and 79 years old with active COVID-19. CDR3 bases: TGTGCCAGCAGCGTCGGACAGGGCTATGGCTACACCTTC. Protein: CASSVGQGYGYTF.